The clone carrying this TCR beta chain was observed at least ten times. As yet, its antigen is unknown. This entry comes from a study of neurological immune-mediated disorders. For the study at large: Multiple sclerosis patients numbered about 34, with approximately 31 relapsing-remitting and 3 secondary progressive.

The unsorted libraries originated from 2 million PBMCs that had been stored at -80 C. Trimming pared 0 bases from V and 7 bases from J, leaving 13 bases between. Per germline, CDR1 GTSNPN and CDR2 SVGIG (reference sequence). CDR3 length: 14 residues. Every sequencing run gave over 190 million TCR-beta sequences, taken from 15-18 subjects. TCRdb called the 5' RACE reads again in MiXCR, with one record for every CDR3 protein. The profile shows 35,000 to 40,000 distinct CDR3 sequences, 2.5% of them singletons. Study-level points and caveats: In HTLV-1-associated myelopathy, TCR clonal expansion was greatest, whereas multiple sclerosis had the least, falling below healthy controls.

The sequence was collected from a man aged 50 to 60 with multiple sclerosis. The specimen was PBMCs. The V gene is TRBV30, the J gene TRBJ1-3; D is possibly TRBD1 (6 bases). The CDR3 sequence: CAWSVWGAQNTIYF. The CDR3 DNA sequence: TGTGCCTGGAGTGTTTGGGGGGCTCAGAACACCATATATTTT.